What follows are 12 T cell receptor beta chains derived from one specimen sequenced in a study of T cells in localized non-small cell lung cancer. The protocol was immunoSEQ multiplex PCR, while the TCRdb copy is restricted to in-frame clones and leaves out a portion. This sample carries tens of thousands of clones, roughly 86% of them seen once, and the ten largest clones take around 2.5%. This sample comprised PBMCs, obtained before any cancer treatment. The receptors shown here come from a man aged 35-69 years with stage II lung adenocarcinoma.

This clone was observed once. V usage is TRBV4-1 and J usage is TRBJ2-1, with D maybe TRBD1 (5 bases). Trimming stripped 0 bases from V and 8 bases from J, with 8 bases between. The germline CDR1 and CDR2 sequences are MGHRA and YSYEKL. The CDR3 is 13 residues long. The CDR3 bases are TGCGCCAGCAGCCAAGAGGAAGGGGATGAGCAGTTCTTC. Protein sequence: CASSQEEGDEQFF.

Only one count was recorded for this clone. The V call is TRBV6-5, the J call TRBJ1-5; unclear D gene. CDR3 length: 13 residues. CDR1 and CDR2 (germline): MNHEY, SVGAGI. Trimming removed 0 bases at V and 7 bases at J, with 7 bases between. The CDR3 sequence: CASSYSKSQPQHF. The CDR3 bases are TGTGCCAGCAGTTACTCGAAGAGCCAGCCCCAGCATTTT.

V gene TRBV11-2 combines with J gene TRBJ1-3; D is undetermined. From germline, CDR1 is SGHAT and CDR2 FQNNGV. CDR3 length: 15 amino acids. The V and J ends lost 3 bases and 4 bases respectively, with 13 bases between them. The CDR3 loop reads CASSFSGVPGNTIYF. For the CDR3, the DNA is TGTGCCAGCAGCTTCTCTGGTGTGCCGGGAAACACCATATATTTT.

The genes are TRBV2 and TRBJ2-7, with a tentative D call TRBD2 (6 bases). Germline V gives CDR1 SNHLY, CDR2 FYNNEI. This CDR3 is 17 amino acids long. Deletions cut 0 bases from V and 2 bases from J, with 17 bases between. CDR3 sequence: CASSEAPLVGRPYEQYV. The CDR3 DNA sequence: TGTGCCAGCAGTGAAGCGCCCCTCGTTGGGAGGCCCTACGAGCAGTACGTC.

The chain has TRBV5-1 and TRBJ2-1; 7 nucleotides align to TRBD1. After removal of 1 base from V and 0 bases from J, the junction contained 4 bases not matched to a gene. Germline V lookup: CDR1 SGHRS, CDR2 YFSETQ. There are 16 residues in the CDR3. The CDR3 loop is CASSLIRDSSYNEQFF. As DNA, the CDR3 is TGCGCCAGCAGCTTGATCCGGGACAGCTCCTACAATGAGCAGTTCTTC.

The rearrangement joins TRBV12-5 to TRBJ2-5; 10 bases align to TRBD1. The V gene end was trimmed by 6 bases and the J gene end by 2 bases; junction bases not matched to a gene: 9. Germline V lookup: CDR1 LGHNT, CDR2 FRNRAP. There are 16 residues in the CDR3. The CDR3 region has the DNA TGTGCTAGTGGGCCCCTAGGGACAGGGGATCAAGAGACCCAGTACTTC. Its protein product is CASGPLGTGDQETQYF. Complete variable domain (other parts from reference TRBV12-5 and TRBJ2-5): DARVTQTPRHKVTEMGQEVTMRCQPILGHNTVFWYRQTMMQGLELLAYFRNRAPLDDSGMPKDRFSAEMPDATLATLKIQPSEPRDSAVYFCASGPLGTGDQETQYFGPGTRLLVL.

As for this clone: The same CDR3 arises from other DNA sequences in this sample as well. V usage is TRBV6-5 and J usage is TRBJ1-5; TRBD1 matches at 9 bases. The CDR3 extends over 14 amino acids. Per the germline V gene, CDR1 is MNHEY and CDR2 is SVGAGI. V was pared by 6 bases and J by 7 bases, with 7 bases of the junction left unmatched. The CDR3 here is CASSRTGDGQPQHF. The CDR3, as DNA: TGTGCCAGCAGCAGGACAGGGGACGGACAGCCCCAGCATTTT.

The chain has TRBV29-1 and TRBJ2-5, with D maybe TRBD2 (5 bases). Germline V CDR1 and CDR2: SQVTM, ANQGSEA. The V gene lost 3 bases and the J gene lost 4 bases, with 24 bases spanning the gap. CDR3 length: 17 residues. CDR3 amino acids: CSVDMGLDPGIGETQYF. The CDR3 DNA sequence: TGCAGCGTTGACATGGGCCTGGACCCGGGAATAGGAGAGACCCAGTACTTC. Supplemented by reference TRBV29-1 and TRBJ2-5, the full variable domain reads SAVISQKPSRDICQRGTSLTIQCQVDSQVTMMFWYRQQPGQSLTLIATANQGSEATYESGFVIDKFPISRPNLTFSTLTVSNMSPEDSSIYLCSVDMGLDPGIGETQYFGPGTRLLVL.

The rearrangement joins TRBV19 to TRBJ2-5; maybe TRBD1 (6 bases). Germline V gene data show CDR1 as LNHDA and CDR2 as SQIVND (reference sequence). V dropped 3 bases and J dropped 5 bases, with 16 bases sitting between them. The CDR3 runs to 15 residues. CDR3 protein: CASSMAMGQTETQYF. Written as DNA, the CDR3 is TGTGCCAGTAGTATGGCTATGGGACAAACGGAGACCCAGTACTTC.

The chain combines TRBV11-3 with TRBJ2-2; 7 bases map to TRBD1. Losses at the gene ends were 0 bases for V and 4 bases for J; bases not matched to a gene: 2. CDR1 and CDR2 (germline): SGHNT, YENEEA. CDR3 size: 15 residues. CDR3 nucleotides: TGTGCCAGCAGCTTAGAAGGGGGCGGCACCGGGGAGCTGTTTTTT. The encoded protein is CASSLEGGGTGELFF.

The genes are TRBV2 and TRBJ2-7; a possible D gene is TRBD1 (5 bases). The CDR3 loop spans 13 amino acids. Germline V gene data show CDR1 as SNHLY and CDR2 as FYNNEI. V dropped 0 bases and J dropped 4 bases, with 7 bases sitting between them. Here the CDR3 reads CASSEAAGYEQYV. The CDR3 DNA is TGTGCCAGCAGTGAAGCAGCAGGGTACGAGCAGTACGTC.

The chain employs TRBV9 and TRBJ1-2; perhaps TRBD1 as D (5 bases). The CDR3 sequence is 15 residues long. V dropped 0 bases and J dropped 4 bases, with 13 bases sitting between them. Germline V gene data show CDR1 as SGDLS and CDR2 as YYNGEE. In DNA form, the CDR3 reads TGTGCCAGCAGCGTAGCGGCAGACGGGGCCTATGGCTACACCTTC. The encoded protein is CASSVAADGAYGYTF.